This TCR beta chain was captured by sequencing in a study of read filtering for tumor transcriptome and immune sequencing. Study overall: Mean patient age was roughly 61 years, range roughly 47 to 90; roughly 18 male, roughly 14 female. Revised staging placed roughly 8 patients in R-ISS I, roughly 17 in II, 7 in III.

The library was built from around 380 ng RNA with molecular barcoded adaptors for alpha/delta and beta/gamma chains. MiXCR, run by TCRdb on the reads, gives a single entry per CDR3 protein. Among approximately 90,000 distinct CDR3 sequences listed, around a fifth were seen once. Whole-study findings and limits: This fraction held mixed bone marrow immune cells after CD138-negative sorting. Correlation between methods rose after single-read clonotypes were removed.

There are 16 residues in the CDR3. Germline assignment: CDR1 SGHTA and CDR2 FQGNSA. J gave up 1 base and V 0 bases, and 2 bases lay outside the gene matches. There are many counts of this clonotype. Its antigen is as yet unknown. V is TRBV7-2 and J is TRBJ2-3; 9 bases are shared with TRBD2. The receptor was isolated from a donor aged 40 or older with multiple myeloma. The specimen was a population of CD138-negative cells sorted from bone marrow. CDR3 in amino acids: CASSLAPSGGTDTQYF. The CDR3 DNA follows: TGTGCCAGCAGCTTAGCGCCTAGCGGGGGCACAGATACGCAGTATTTT.